A selection of T cell receptor beta chains follows, all from one sample in a study of T cell repertoires in cytomegalovirus infection. TCRdb ran MiXCR on the reads and lists one entry per CDR3 protein. Seen here are some 390,000 distinct CDR3 sequences, roughly 18% observed once, and the top ten hold 8.5% to 10%. Sequenced material: PBMCs. The receptors were gathered from a human donor in good health (CMV status not recorded). Some clones in this sample may be carry-over from other donors' samples. Each CDR3 is given with its conserved first and last residue. A D gene is named only where the DNA matches it firmly. Clone size is not always given. Where it is, it says once, few, many or a class for expanded clones.

V gene	clone size	J gene	D gene	CDR3 DNA	CDR3 protein
TRBV12-3/TRBV12-4	-	TRBJ1-5	TRBD1	TGTGCCAGCAGTTTGAACAGGGGGGAGCCCCAGCATTTT	CASSLNRGEPQHF
TRBV10-3	many	TRBJ2-3	-	TGTGCCATCAGTGAGTCGCTAGACACAGATACGCAGTATTTT	CAISESLDTDTQYF
TRBV2	-	TRBJ2-2	-	TGTGCCAGCAGTGAGGAACAGAACACCGGGGAGCTGTTTTTT	CASSEEQNTGELFF
TRBV2	-	TRBJ2-7	-	TGTGCCAGCAGTGCCGGAGCCTTCGGCGGCGAGCAGTACTTC	CASSAGAFGGEQYF
TRBV7-8	many	TRBJ2-2	TRBD1	TGTGCCAGCAGAAAGACAGGGGGTAACACCGGGGAGCTGTTTTTT	CASRKTGGNTGELFF
TRBV7-6	many	TRBJ2-7	TRBD1	TGTGCCAGCAGCTCCCAGGGACAGGGTGGCTACGAGCAGTACTTC	CASSSQGQGGYEQYF
TRBV23-1	-	TRBJ2-7	TRBD2	TGCGCCAGCAGTCAACCGCGGGGGGGGAACGAGCAGTACTTC	CASSQPRGGNEQYF
TRBV10-3	many	TRBJ2-3	-	TGTGCCATCAGTTTCAAAACAGGGACTAGCACAGATACGCAGTATTTT	CAISFKTGTSTDTQYF
TRBV6-1	few	TRBJ1-1	TRBD1	TGTGCCAGCAGTAGAACAGGGGTAGGAACTGAAGCTTTCTTT	CASSRTGVGTEAFF
TRBV7-2	-	TRBJ2-2	-	TGTGCCAGCAGCTCCCAAAGACTACGAAACACCGGGGAGCTGTTTTTT	CASSSQRLRNTGELFF
TRBV11-2	many	TRBJ2-2	-	TGTGCCAGCAGCTTAGGTTTCGGGGAGCTGTTTTTT	CASSLGFGELFF
TRBV19	few	TRBJ1-5	-	TGTGCCAGTAGTATACGGGTGGTGAATCAGCCCCAGCATTTT	CASSIRVVNQPQHF
TRBV12-3/TRBV12-4	-	TRBJ1-6	-	TGTGCCACCCCAGGGTCCTATAATTCACCCCTCCACTTT	CATPGSYNSPLHF
TRBV7-9	few	TRBJ2-1	-	TGTGCCAGCAGCTCCCCTCAGAATGAGCAGTTCTTC	CASSSPQNEQFF
TRBV7-9	few	TRBJ2-3	-	TGTGCCAGCGGGGTGATAGCGCGGGATACGCAGTATTTT	CASGVIARDTQYF
TRBV7-8	many	TRBJ2-3	-	TGTGCCAGCAGCCGATTGGACACCACAGATACGCAGTATTTT	CASSRLDTTDTQYF
TRBV11-2	-	TRBJ1-1	-	TGTGCCAGCAGCTCCTCCCAGGGGTACACTGAAGCTTTCTTT	CASSSSQGYTEAFF
TRBV4-2	few	TRBJ2-3	-	TGTGCCAGCAGCTCAGGCCAGAGGGGGGCTGGAGATACGCAGTATTTT	CASSSGQRGAGDTQYF
TRBV12-3/TRBV12-4	-	TRBJ1-4	-	TGTGCCAGCAGCTTGGGAGGGGGTGAAAAACTGTTTTTT	CASSLGGGEKLFF
TRBV7-8	many	TRBJ1-1	-	TGTGCCAGCAGCTTAGCGCGGGGAAGGAGGACTGAAGCTTTCTTT	CASSLARGRRTEAFF
TRBV7-9	-	TRBJ2-3	-	TGTGCCAGCAGCTTAGAGTACACGGTTTCCGCAGATACGCAGTATTTT	CASSLEYTVSADTQYF
TRBV5-5	-	TRBJ2-3	-	TGTGCCAGCAGATCCCTGGCGGGTGAAACAGATACGCAGTATTTT	CASRSLAGETDTQYF
TRBV7-2	many	TRBJ2-5	TRBD2	TGTGCCAGCAGGTCCCTAGCGGGGGGACGGGGGACCCAGTACTTC	CASRSLAGGRGTQYF
TRBV11-1	many	TRBJ2-3	TRBD2	TGTGCCAGCAGCTCGAGCGGGGGGCAACTCACAGATACGCAGTATTTT	CASSSSGGQLTDTQYF
TRBV5-1	-	TRBJ2-1	-	TGCGCCAGCAGCAACAAGGAGGGGCGGAATGAGCAGTTCTTC	CASSNKEGRNEQFF
TRBV7-2	few	TRBJ2-1	TRBD2	TGTGCCAGCAGCTTGCGTCGGGAGGGCAGTGAGCAGTTCTTC	CASSLRREGSEQFF
TRBV7-2	many	TRBJ1-1	-	TGTGCCAGCAGCTTGAGACGGTACACTGAAGCTTTCTTT	CASSLRRYTEAFF
TRBV29-1	-	TRBJ2-3	-	TGCAGCGTTGAAGGGGCGGGAGATACGCAGTATTTT	CSVEGAGDTQYF
TRBV6-5	few	TRBJ1-6	TRBD1	TGTGCCAGCAGCCGGGGACAGGGGAATTCACCCCTCCACTTT	CASSRGQGNSPLHF